These T cell receptor beta chains were read from a single sample in a study of blood T cell repertoires in COVID-19. Produced via immunoSEQ multiplex PCR; TCRdb's table is partial and in-frame only. The repertoire holds around 33,000 clones, with roughly four fifths as singletons. What was sequenced was peripheral blood. The origin of the receptors is a human donor in a cohort sampled during active COVID-19. The CDR3 runs from the conserved cysteine through the conserved F or W. A D gene is named only where the DNA matches it firmly. Expanded clones are given a class, and other clones once, few, many or no size at all.

V	D	size	J	CDR3	DNA
TRBV18	TRBD1	few	TRBJ2-7	CASSPLTGNYEQYF	TGTGCCAGCTCCCCTTTGACAGGGAACTACGAGCAGTACTTC
TRBV6-6	.	.	TRBJ1-2	CASSSSAGIGYTF	TGTGCCAGCAGTTCCTCAGCAGGGATTGGCTACACCTTC
TRBV19	.	.	TRBJ1-5	CASTKQQRAHQPQHF	TGTGCCAGCACGAAGCAACAGAGAGCCCATCAGCCCCAGCATTTT
TRBV7-6	TRBD1	few	TRBJ1-1	CASSLINGRGVGDTEAFF	TGTGCCAGCAGCTTAATTAATGGCAGGGGGGTCGGGGACACTGAAGCTTTCTTT
TRBV5-1	TRBD2	once	TRBJ2-1	CASGIAGGPNEQFF	TGCGCCAGCGGCATAGCGGGAGGGCCAAATGAGCAGTTCTTC
TRBV19	.	once	TRBJ1-4	CASKPRTTNEKLFF	TGTGCCAGTAAGCCGCGGACAACTAATGAAAAACTGTTTTTT
TRBV6-1	.	once	TRBJ2-7	CASSEWTPTSYEQYF	TGTGCCAGCAGTGAATGGACACCTACTTCCTACGAGCAGTACTTC
TRBV7-2	.	.	TRBJ2-2	CASSPRSLVGQLFF	TGTGCCAGCAGCCCACGATCGTTAGTGGGGCAGCTGTTTTTT
TRBV19	.	few	TRBJ1-6	CASSITGSWINSPLHF	TGTGCCAGTAGTATTACAGGGTCCTGGATAAATTCACCCCTCCACTTT
TRBV4-2	.	few	TRBJ2-7	CASSQDQSYEQYF	TGTGCCAGCAGCCAAGACCAGTCCTACGAGCAGTACTTC
TRBV5-8	TRBD1	.	TRBJ2-3	CASSLYILWGQGTDTQYF	TGTGCCAGCAGCTTGTATATTTTGTGGGGACAGGGCACAGATACGCAGTATTTT
TRBV6-1	.	.	TRBJ2-7	CASSDRVGYEQYF	TGTGCCAGCAGTGACAGGGTTGGTTACGAGCAGTACTTC
TRBV6-1	.	.	TRBJ1-5	CASSEVGGWRPQHF	TGTGCCAGCAGTGAAGTTGGGGGGTGGAGGCCCCAGCATTTT
TRBV7-8	TRBD2	.	TRBJ2-7	CASSMSGTIYEQYF	TGTGCCAGCAGCATGTCCGGGACTATCTACGAGCAGTACTTC
TRBV12-5	TRBD2	.	TRBJ2-5	CASGQGTSGGQETQYF	TGTGCTAGTGGCCAAGGGACTAGCGGGGGACAAGAGACCCAGTACTTC
TRBV2	.	few	TRBJ1-5	CASSDDSAGNQPQHF	TGTGCCAGCAGTGATGACTCGGCAGGGAACCAGCCCCAGCATTTT
TRBV18	TRBD1	.	TRBJ2-2	CASSPKTGGNTGELFF	TGTGCCAGCTCACCAAAGACAGGGGGGAACACCGGGGAGCTGTTTTTT
TRBV6-5	.	.	TRBJ2-7	CASTEHDSPNEQYF	TGTGCCAGCACCGAACACGACAGTCCCAACGAGCAGTACTTC
TRBV28	.	many	TRBJ1-5	CASSLPTYSNQPQHF	TGTGCCAGCAGTTTACCGACTTATAGCAATCAGCCCCAGCATTTT
TRBV3-1/TRBV3-2	.	.	TRBJ1-1	CASSQEGYTKAFF	TGTGCCAGCAGCCAAGAAGGTTACACTAAAGCTTTCTTT
TRBV19	.	.	TRBJ2-7	CASSIAFTGLRYEQYF	TGTGCCAGTAGTATAGCATTTACGGGTTTACGCTACGAGCAGTACTTC
TRBV5-8	TRBD2	.	TRBJ2-3	CASSLSGGITSTDTQYF	TGTGCCAGCAGCTTATCGGGGGGGATCACTAGCACAGATACGCAGTATTTT
TRBV11-2	.	.	TRBJ1-1	CASNGYGTEAFF	TGTGCCAGTAACGGTTACGGGACTGAAGCTTTCTTT
TRBV28	TRBD2	.	TRBJ2-1	CASSFPTPGLAGKISYNEQFF	TGTGCCAGCAGTTTCCCGACCCCGGGACTAGCGGGAAAGATCTCCTACAATGAGCAGTTCTTC
TRBV9	TRBD1	.	TRBJ2-7	CASSVGTGTSGEQYF	TGTGCCAGCAGCGTAGGGACAGGGACGTCGGGGGAGCAGTACTTC
TRBV11-3	TRBD2	.	TRBJ2-2	CASSLVLAGNTGELFF	TGTGCCAGCAGCTTAGTACTAGCGGGTAACACCGGGGAGCTGTTTTTT
TRBV30	.	few	TRBJ2-7	CAWSLPPTNYEQYF	TGTGCCTGGAGTCTACCCCCGACAAACTACGAGCAGTACTTC
TRBV18	TRBD1	.	TRBJ2-7	CASSPFQRQGASEQYF	TGTGCCAGCTCACCATTTCAGAGGCAGGGGGCGTCCGAGCAGTACTTC
TRBV11-2	.	.	TRBJ1-1	CASRSTGTNEAFF	TGTGCCAGCAGATCTACAGGGACCAATGAAGCTTTCTTT
TRBV24-1	.	.	TRBJ2-3	CATSGPVGATDTQYF	TGTGCCACCAGTGGCCCGGTCGGAGCCACAGATACGCAGTATTTT
TRBV11-3	TRBD2	once	TRBJ2-2	CASSLGTSGSGTGELFF	TGTGCCAGCAGCTTAGGGACTAGCGGGAGCGGTACCGGGGAGCTGTTTTTT
TRBV11-2	.	.	TRBJ2-3	CASSLARSTSRGTDTQYF	TGTGCCAGCAGCTTAGCGCGCAGTACTAGCCGGGGGACAGATACGCAGTATTTT
TRBV27	.	.	TRBJ1-5	CASSSNRVQAQHF	TGTGCCAGCAGTTCTAACAGGGTCCAAGCCCAGCATTTT
TRBV14	TRBD2	.	TRBJ2-3	CASSQGLAGWSATDTQYF	TGTGCCAGCAGCCAAGGACTAGCGGGGTGGTCCGCCACAGATACGCAGTATTTT
TRBV7-2	.	.	TRBJ1-5	CASSLDRDQPQHF	TGTGCCAGCAGCTTAGACCGGGATCAGCCCCAGCATTTT
TRBV6-5	.	few	TRBJ2-1	CASSYRVDEQFF	TGTGCCAGCAGTTACCGAGTCGATGAGCAGTTCTTC
TRBV2	TRBD2	.	TRBJ2-5	CASLILAGKETQYF	TGTGCCAGCTTGATTCTAGCGGGGAAAGAGACCCAGTACTTC